These T cell receptor beta chains were read from a single sample in a study of shared clonotypes between healthy human individuals. Here immunoSEQ multiplex PCR was the method, and the copy in TCRdb shows in-frame clones only, minus some. The sample yields about 2.1 million clones, 93% seen once. Sequenced input: naive CD8+ T cells from PBMCs. All receptors come from a man aged 18 to 30 in good health. Some clones in this sample may be carry-over from other donors' samples. The CDR3 runs from the conserved cysteine through the conserved F or W. D genes are given only for firm matches. The size entry is marked missing in some rows and otherwise reads once, few, many or a size class.

v_call	clone_size	d_call	j_call	cdr3_aa	cdr3_nt
TRBV19	once	TRBD2	TRBJ2-7	CASSTGLAGLRSYEQYF	TGTGCCAGTAGTACCGGACTAGCGGGACTTCGGTCCTACGAGCAGTACTTC
TRBV27	few	-	TRBJ1-5	CASSLWGYSNQPQHF	TGTGCCAGCAGTTTATGGGGGTATAGCAATCAGCCCCAGCATTTT
TRBV5-4	-	-	TRBJ1-1	CASSLSLSMNTEAFF	TGTGCCAGCAGCTTGTCGCTGAGCATGAACACTGAAGCTTTCTTT
TRBV9	once	-	TRBJ2-2	CASSAGKAGELFF	TGTGCCAGCAGTGCCGGGAAGGCCGGGGAGCTGTTTTTT
TRBV2	-	-	TRBJ1-3	CASSEAAGNTIYF	TGTGCCAGCAGTGAGGCGGCTGGAAACACCATATATTTT
TRBV11-2	-	-	TRBJ2-3	CASSLLRPRDTDTQYF	TGTGCCAGCAGCTTGCTTAGACCTCGCGACACAGATACGCAGTATTTT
TRBV4-1	-	TRBD1	TRBJ1-1	CASSPLRDSMNTEAFF	TGCGCCAGCAGCCCCTTAAGGGACAGCATGAACACTGAAGCTTTCTTT
TRBV14	-	-	TRBJ2-7	CASSQGVRGPSYEQYF	TGTGCCAGCAGCCAAGGAGTCAGGGGCCCCTCCTACGAGCAGTACTTC
TRBV27	-	-	TRBJ2-7	CASSYGQSYEQYF	TGTGCCAGCAGTTACGGGCAGTCCTACGAGCAGTACTTC
TRBV7-2	-	-	TRBJ1-1	CASSSPGRGWTEAFF	TGTGCCAGCAGTTCCCCTGGAAGGGGATGGACTGAAGCTTTCTTT
TRBV7-6	-	-	TRBJ2-5	CASSLRRAELQETQYF	TGTGCCAGCAGCTTAAGAAGGGCGGAACTTCAGGAGACCCAGTACTTC